The 9 T cell receptor beta chains below come from one sample, sequenced in a study of regulatory T cells in long-lasting Graves disease. TCR beta libraries were built with iRepertoire HTBI primers and Arm-PCR of CDR3 regions. TCRdb analysed the multiplex PCR reads with MiXCR anew, one entry per CDR3 protein. The sample includes about 430,000 distinct CDR3 sequences, around 20% of them seen just once. Time point denoted: persistent/refractory GD, antithyroid drugs over 5 years with positive TRAb. TCR sequences were obtained from RNA taken from PBMCs. Sequenced material: peripheral blood mononuclear cells (PBMCs), taken when the disease was refractory, from a patient treated with antithyroid drugs. The receptor set was obtained from a female donor with Graves disease.

There are a few counts of this clonotype. This chain connects TRBV6-1 to TRBJ1-3; no firm D call. V was shortened by 7 bases and J by 0 bases, with 7 bases between the two germline ends. The CDR3 covers 13 residues. Per the germline V gene, CDR1 is MNHNS and CDR2 is SASEGT. CDR3 sequence: CASKMTSGNTIYF. CDR3 DNA sequence: TGTGCCAGCAAGATGACCTCTGGAAACACCATATATTTT.

The sample holds many counts of this clonotype. The chain has TRBV9 and TRBJ1-1; 9 bases map to TRBD1. The CDR3 loop spans 14 amino acids. The ends lost 0 bases at V and 11 bases at J; junction bases unmatched: 8. CDR1 and CDR2 from the germline V gene are SGDLS and YYNGEE. The CDR3 DNA reads TGTGCCAGCAGCGTAGATGTGGACAGGGGAATCGCTTTCTTT. This translates into CASSVDVDRGIAFF.

V and J are TRBV6-2 or TRBV6-3 and TRBJ2-2; D ambiguous. This CDR3 region has 16 residues. Germline CDR1 MNHEY, CDR2 SVGEGT. V lost 0 bases to trimming and J lost 1 base, with 9 bases between them. Here the CDR3 reads CASSYSRGWNTGELFF. In nucleotides, the CDR3 is TGTGCCAGCAGTTACTCACGCGGTTGGAACACCGGGGAGCTGTTTTTT.

This clonotype has a count of ten or more. The rearrangement joins TRBV12-3 or TRBV12-4 to TRBJ1-2; 10 bases match TRBD1. The CDR3 consists of 16 residues. The junction had 9 bases not matched to a gene; V was cut back by 0 bases and J by 8 bases. CDR3 protein: CASSLASGTGVSGYTF. The CDR3 nucleotides are TGTGCCAGCAGTTTAGCTTCCGGGACAGGGGTTAGCGGCTACACCTTC.

This sequence joins TRBV30 and TRBJ1-2; D is unclear. Germline CDR1 GTSNPN, CDR2 SVGIG (reference sequence). V lost 2 bases, J lost 5 bases, and 12 bases lay in between. The CDR3 sequence is 13 residues long. DNA of the CDR3: TGTGCCTGGAGTCTGGGAATTGGGTATGGCTACACCTTC. Translation gives CAWSLGIGYGYTF.

Many counts were recorded for this clonotype. The gene calls are TRBV3-1 and TRBJ2-4; a possible D gene is TRBD1 (6 bases). Trimming pared 1 base from V and 6 bases from J, leaving 7 bases between. The CDR3 runs to 13 residues. The germline gives CDR1 LGHDT, CDR2 YNNKEL (reference sequence). The CDR3 sequence: CASSQGTANIQYF. CDR3 coding DNA: TGTGCCAGCAGCCAAGGGACAGCAAACATTCAGTACTTC.

This clonotype was observed many times. At one of its ends the junction is not consistent with the germline gene, which may arise from a read error. This sequence joins TRBV28 and TRBJ1-2; perhaps TRBD1 as D (5 bases). In germline, CDR1 is MDHEN, CDR2 SYDVKM. This CDR3 comprises 15 residues. The CDR3 region is CASAEAGTILGGHTF. The CDR3 region has the DNA TGTGCCAGCGCCGAAGCCGGGACGATCCTTGGTGGCCACACCTTC.

Note on this clonotype: The junction departs from the called germline gene at one end, perhaps through a read error. The chain employs TRBV11-2 and TRBJ2-7; D not certain. The CDR3 is made up of 8 amino acids. CDR1 and CDR2 (germline): SGHAT, FQNNGV. CDR3 region: CASSLQAF. In DNA, the CDR3 is TGTGCCAGCAGCTTGCAGGCCTTC.

The chain combines TRBV19 with TRBJ2-7, with 10 bases identical to TRBD1. The CDR3 is 15 residues long. Germline trimming cut 5 bases from V and 5 bases from J; bases unmatched to any gene: 9. Germline V gene data show CDR1 as LNHDA and CDR2 as SQIVND (reference sequence). CDR3 amino acids: CASSWDRGKSHEQYF. The CDR3 DNA reads as TGTGCCAGTAGTTGGGACAGGGGCAAATCCCACGAGCAGTACTTC.